The 11 T cell receptor beta chains given below trace back to one sample, sequenced in a study of glioma-infiltrating T cells after dendritic cell vaccination. Time point here: after dendritic cell vaccination, including at tumor progression/relapse. Sequencing was performed with immunoSEQ multiplex PCR; in TCRdb, only in-frame clones are kept and a portion is missing. The data contain 65,000 to 80,000 clones, roughly 84% of them singletons. Material: blood, obtained after dendritic cell vaccination. The receptors were gathered from a human donor with glioblastoma.

This rearrangement joins TRBV5-4 to TRBJ2-1; maybe TRBD2 (6 bases). From germline, CDR1 is SGHNT and CDR2 YYREEE (reference sequence). The V end was cut by 2 bases, the J end by 5 bases, with 8 bases between. The CDR3 has 13 residues. CDR3 residues: CASSFRGNNEQFF. The CDR3 coding sequence is TGTGCCAGCAGCTTCCGGGGGAACAATGAGCAGTTCTTC.

This chain links TRBV19 with TRBJ2-1; 10 bases map to TRBD2. Trimming at V came to 3 bases and at J to 3 bases, leaving 2 bases not matched to a gene. This CDR3 is 15 amino acids long. In germline, CDR1 is LNHDA, CDR2 SQIVND (reference sequence). For the CDR3, the DNA is TGTGCCAGTAGTATCGGGACTAGCGTCTACAATGAGCAGTTCTTC. Translating gives CASSIGTSVYNEQFF.

The V and J genes are TRBV7-3 and TRBJ2-5; tentative D call: TRBD2 (7 bases). The germline gives CDR1 SGHTA, CDR2 FQGTGA. This CDR3 has 14 amino acids. V dropped 5 bases and J dropped 2 bases, with 12 bases sitting between them. In DNA form, the CDR3 reads TGTGCCAGCAGCGCCGCGGGGGCGCAAGAGACCCAGTACTTC. It encodes CASSAAGAQETQYF.

The gene calls are TRBV7-9 and TRBJ2-1; 7 positions match TRBD1. The junction had 7 bases not matched to a gene; V was cut back by 4 bases and J by 1 base. Germline V gene sequence: CDR1 SEHNR, CDR2 FQNEAQ (reference sequence). The CDR3 length is 16 residues. Written as DNA, the CDR3 is TGTGCCAGCAGCTCAGACAGGGCCCGTTCCTACAATGAGCAGTTCTTC. It yields the protein CASSSDRARSYNEQFF.

The CDR3 coding sequence is TGCGCCAGCAGCTTGGGGACATCACTTAATGAAAAACTGTTTTTT. Translated: CASSLGTSLNEKLFF. V is TRBV5-1 and J is TRBJ1-4; a weak D match, TRBD1 (5 bases). The CDR3 contains 15 residues. The ends were cut back, 0 bases at V and 4 bases at J, with 10 bases in the middle. CDR1 SGHRS and CDR2 YFSETQ come from the germline V gene.

The genes are TRBV18 and TRBJ1-4, with D hard to call. CDR1 and CDR2 from the germline V gene are KGHSH and LQKENI. Trimming took 6 bases from V and 7 from J, leaving 12 bases between them. The CDR3 totals 13 residues. The CDR3 nucleotides read TGTGCCAGCTCTGATCGTGCGAGTGAAAAACTGTTTTTT. Amino acids: CASSDRASEKLFF.

This clone occurred once. The V and J genes are TRBV28 and TRBJ1-1, with D possibly matching TRBD1 (5 bases). Trimming cost V 7 bases and J 4 bases, with 19 bases left between them. In germline, CDR1 is MDHEN, CDR2 SYDVKM. This CDR3 has 15 residues. This CDR3 reads CASTLSRRRGTEAFF. The CDR3, as DNA: TGTGCCAGCACCTTATCGAGGAGAAGGGGCACTGAAGCTTTCTTT.

The chain recombines TRBV7-9 with TRBJ1-4; no reliable D call. V gave up 4 bases and J gave up 7 bases, with 19 bases separating them. This CDR3 spans 16 amino acids. CDR1 and CDR2 (germline): SEHNR, FQNEAQ (reference sequence). The chain's CDR3 is CASSSKGVWSGEKLFF. CDR3 bases: TGTGCCAGCAGCTCGAAAGGCGTATGGTCAGGTGAAAAACTGTTTTTT.

This clone occurred a few times. V is TRBV10-1 and J is TRBJ1-6; TRBD1 matches 7 bases. Germline V gene lookup returns CDR1 WNHNN and CDR2 SYGVQD (reference sequence). The CDR3 loop spans 13 amino acids. V lost 8 bases to trimming and J lost 7 bases; unmatched junction nucleotides: 5. As DNA, the CDR3 is TGCGCCAGCTCAGGGGGTGAGAATTCACCCCTCCACTTT. Its translation is CASSGGENSPLHF.

This chain connects TRBV21-1 to TRBJ1-5; the table's D call, TRBD1, was not checked against the DNA. TRBV21-1 is a known pseudogene. The CDR3 has 17 residues. The CDR3 DNA sequence: TGTGCCAGCAGCAAAGGGCAGGCAGGTTTTAGCAATCAGCCCCAGCATTTT. As protein: CASSKGQAGFSNQPQHF.

V usage is TRBV6-5 and J usage is TRBJ1-2; 7 bases match TRBD1. This CDR3 comprises 13 residues. V lost 6 bases, J lost 5 bases, and 6 bases stayed unmatched. Germline-derived CDR1 and CDR2 are MNHEY and SVGAGI. The CDR3 nucleotides are TGTGCCAGCAGCCCGACAGGGACTTATGGCTACACCTTC. This translates into CASSPTGTYGYTF.